The 5 T cell receptor beta chains given below trace back to one sample, sequenced in a study of OX40 agonist ivuxolimab in advanced cancers. The library was obtained by the immunoSEQ multiplex PCR assay. TCRdb re-hosts the immuneACCESS table, in-frame sequences only. Its copies lack some clones; in the studies checked, an unresolved V gene accounts for under half of them, and the cause for the rest is not known. The sample table contains approximately 80,000 clones; only one count was recorded for less than 95% of them. Around 10% of the sample goes to the ten largest clones. Sequences were derived from CD4+ or CD8+ T cells sorted from blood, sampled in a trial of the OX40 agonist ivuxolimab. These receptors came from an adult with an advanced solid tumor such as melanoma, head and neck, liver or kidney cancer.

This chain's CDR3 is CASSVAVGTEAFF. The CDR3 DNA is TGTGCCAGCAGTGTAGCCGTAGGCACTGAAGCTTTCTTT. This chain links TRBV27 with TRBJ1-1; no clear D gene. The germline V gene encodes CDR1 MNHEY and CDR2 SMNVEV (reference sequence). Trimming removed 5 bases at V and 4 bases at J, with 11 bases between. The CDR3 is made up of 13 amino acids.

This sequence joins TRBV28 and TRBJ1-2, with 8 bases identical to TRBD1. This CDR3 spans 15 amino acids. Trimming cost V 4 bases and J 3 bases; bases outside gene matches: 7. CDR1 is MDHEN, CDR2 SYDVKM, per germline. The CDR3 loop reads CASSSTGTGDYGYTF. The CDR3 DNA follows: TGTGCCAGCAGTTCCACCGGGACAGGAGACTATGGCTACACCTTC.

For the CDR3, the DNA is TGTGCCACCAGCAGAGATCCTTCTCTACTTCATACCTACGAGCAGTACTTC. Protein product: CATSRDPSLLHTYEQYF. This chain connects TRBV15 to TRBJ2-7, with D unresolved. V lost 0 bases and J 2 bases, leaving 17 bases between the germline ends. Germline-derived CDR1 and CDR2 are LNHNV and YYDKDF (reference sequence). This CDR3 is built from 17 residues. Filled out from reference TRBV15 and TRBJ2-7, the complete variable domain reads DAMVIQNPRYQVTQFGKPVTLSCSQTLNHNVMYWYQQKSSQAPKLLFHYYDKDFNNEADTPDNFQSRRPNTSFCFLDIRSPGLGDTAMYLCATSRDPSLLHTYEQYFGPGTRLTVT.

The rearrangement joins TRBV30 to TRBJ1-6; 9 positions agree with TRBD1. There are 16 residues in the CDR3. Germline V lookup: CDR1 GTSNPN, CDR2 SVGIG (reference sequence). V lost 1 base, J lost 4 bases, and 5 bases stayed unmatched. CDR3 sequence (DNA): TGTGCCTGGAGTGCTACAGGGGGCCGATATAATTCACCCCTCCACTTT. Its protein product is CAWSATGGRYNSPLHF.

The rearrangement joins TRBV19 to TRBJ2-7, with D possibly being TRBD1 or TRBD2 (5 bases each). Per the germline V gene, CDR1 is LNHDA and CDR2 is SQIVND (reference sequence). The germline V and J ends were trimmed by 2 bases and 9 bases, with 20 bases remaining between them. This CDR3 contains 15 residues. CDR3 coding DNA: TGTGCCAGTAGTATAAACCTCGGGACCCAAGTGAGGCAGTACTTC. Protein sequence: CASSINLGTQVRQYF.